Each of the 2 T cell receptor beta chains below was sequenced from the same sample in a study of response to subunit inactivated influenza vaccine. TCRdb processed the RT-PCR reads anew with MiXCR; each CDR3 protein has one entry. The table shows about 500,000 distinct CDR3 sequences, with approximately 16% occurring only once. The sample was CD4+ T cells sorted from PBMCs, taken around 25 months after vaccination. The receptor source for this set is a man between 50 and 69 years old who received an inactivated influenza vaccine.

This clonotype has ten or more counts. The chain is built from TRBV7-9 and TRBJ1-5; 9 nucleotides match TRBD1. V was clipped by 5 bases and J by 4 bases; unmatched bases: 9. Germline CDR1 and CDR2: SEHNR and FQNEAQ (reference sequence). This CDR3 is built from 16 residues. The CDR3 spells CASSRGQGLDNQPQHF. CDR3 DNA: TGTGCCAGCAGCCGCGGACAGGGGCTGGATAATCAGCCCCAGCATTTT. Full variable domain (missing parts from reference TRBV7-9 and TRBJ1-5): DTGVSQNPRHKITKRGQNVTFRCDPISEHNRLYWYRQTLGQGPEFLTYFQNEAQLEKSRLLSDRFSAERPKGSFSTLEIQRTEQGDSAMYLCASSRGQGLDNQPQHFGDGTRLSIL.

The rearrangement joins TRBV20-1 to TRBJ1-2; 11 bases map to TRBD1. The CDR3 extends over 14 amino acids. Trimming took 4 bases from V and 7 from J; bases not matched to a gene: 8. Germline lookup yields CDR1 DFQATT and CDR2 SNEGSKA (reference sequence). The CDR3 DNA reads TGCAGTGCTACCCGGACAGGGGGCGGTTCTGGCTACACCTTC. Translating gives CSATRTGGGSGYTF.